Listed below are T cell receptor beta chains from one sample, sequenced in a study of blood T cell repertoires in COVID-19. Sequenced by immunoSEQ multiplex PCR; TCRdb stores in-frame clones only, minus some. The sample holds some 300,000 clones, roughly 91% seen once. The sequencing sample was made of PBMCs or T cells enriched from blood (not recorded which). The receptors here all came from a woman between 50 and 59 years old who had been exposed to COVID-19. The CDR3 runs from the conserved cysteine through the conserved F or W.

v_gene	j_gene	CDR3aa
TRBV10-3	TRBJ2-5	CATRLAGNQETQYF
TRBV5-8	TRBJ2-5	CASSLGIGAGQETQYF
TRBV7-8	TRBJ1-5	CASSLRSPAGGWQPQHF
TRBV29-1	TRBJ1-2	CSVARDTEGYGYTF
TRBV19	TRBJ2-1	CASSKLAGGIEQFF
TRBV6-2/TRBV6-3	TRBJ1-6	CASSYSRITYNSPLHF
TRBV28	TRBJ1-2	CASSDGTGSGNYGYTF
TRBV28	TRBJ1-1	CASTRVRNTEAFF
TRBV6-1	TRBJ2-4	CASSEYKRGGLPKNIQYF
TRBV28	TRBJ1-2	CASSSSYGYTF
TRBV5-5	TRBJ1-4	CASSPGDSWNEKLFF
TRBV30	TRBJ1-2	CARSVGTGYGYTF
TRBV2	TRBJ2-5	CASSVDSRLGTQYF
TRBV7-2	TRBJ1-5	CASSPPGGLGSNQPQHF
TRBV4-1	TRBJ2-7	CASSPQGGYEQYF
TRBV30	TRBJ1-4	CAWSQEYNEKLFF
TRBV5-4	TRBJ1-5	CASSPGDGREQPQHF
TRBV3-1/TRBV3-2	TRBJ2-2	CASSQARAGAGELFF
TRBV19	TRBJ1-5	CASSISGGYSNQPQHF
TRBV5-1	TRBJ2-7	CASSLDLAVREQYF
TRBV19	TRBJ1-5	CASRNGHPTSNQPQHF
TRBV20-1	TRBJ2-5	CSARDSQYF
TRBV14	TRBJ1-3	CASSHDRVSAGNTIYF
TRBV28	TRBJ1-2	CASRGQERLRTF
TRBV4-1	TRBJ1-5	CASSQDSDSLNQPQHF
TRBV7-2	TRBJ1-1	CASSLARVNTEAFF
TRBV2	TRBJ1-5	CASKGAREEHF
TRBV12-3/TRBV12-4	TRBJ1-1	CASTSGAEAFF
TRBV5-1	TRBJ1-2	CASSQGGSYGYTF
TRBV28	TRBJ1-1	CASRNQGLLAFF
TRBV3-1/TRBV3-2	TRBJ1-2	CASSQNRQIHYGYTF
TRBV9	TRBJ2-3	CASSISGSGESDTQYF
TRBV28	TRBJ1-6	CASSSSRQGGSYNSPLHF
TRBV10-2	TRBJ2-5	CASRLLAGGGYQETQYF
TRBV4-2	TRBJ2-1	CASSQEAGAPSYNEQFF
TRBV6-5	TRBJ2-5	CASRTRAGETQYF
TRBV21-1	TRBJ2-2	CASSPDGGTANTGELFF
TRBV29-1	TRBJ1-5	CSVEGDTGEYSNQPQHF
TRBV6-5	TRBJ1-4	CASSKNRGPNEKLFF
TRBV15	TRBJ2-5	CATSEPRGQETQYF
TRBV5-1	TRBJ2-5	CASSFIGVQETQYF
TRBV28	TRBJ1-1	CASSLKGTEAFF
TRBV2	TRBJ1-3	CASSRGQGGNTIYF
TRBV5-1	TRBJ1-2	CASSLWWQTWGYTF
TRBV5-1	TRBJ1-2	CASSPGQGYGYTF
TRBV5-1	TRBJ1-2	CASSSTRQATNYGYTF
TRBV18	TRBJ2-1	CASSPPSSGGYNEQFF
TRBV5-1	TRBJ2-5	CASSFGPGDQETQYF